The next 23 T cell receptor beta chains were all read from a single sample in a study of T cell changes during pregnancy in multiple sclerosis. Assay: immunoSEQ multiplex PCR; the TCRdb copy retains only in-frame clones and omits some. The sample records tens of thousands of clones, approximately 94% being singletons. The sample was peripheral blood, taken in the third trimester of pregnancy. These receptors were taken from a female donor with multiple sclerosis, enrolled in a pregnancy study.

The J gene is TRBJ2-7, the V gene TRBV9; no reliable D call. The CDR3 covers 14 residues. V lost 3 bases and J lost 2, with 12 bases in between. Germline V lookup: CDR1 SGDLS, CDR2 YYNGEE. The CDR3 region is CASSGSGPTYEQYF. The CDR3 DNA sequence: TGTGCCAGCAGCGGGAGTGGCCCTACCTACGAGCAGTACTTC.

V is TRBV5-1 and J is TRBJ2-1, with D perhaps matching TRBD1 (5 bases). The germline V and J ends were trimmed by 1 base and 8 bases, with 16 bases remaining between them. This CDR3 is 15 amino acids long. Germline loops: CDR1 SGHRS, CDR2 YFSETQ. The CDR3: CASSLPSDSFHEQFF. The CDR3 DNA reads TGCGCCAGCAGCTTGCCGTCCGACAGTTTCCATGAGCAGTTCTTC.

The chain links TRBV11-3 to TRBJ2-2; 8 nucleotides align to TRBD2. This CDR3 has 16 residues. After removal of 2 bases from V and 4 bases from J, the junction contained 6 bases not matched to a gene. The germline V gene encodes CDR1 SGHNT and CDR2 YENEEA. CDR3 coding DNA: TGTGCCAGCAGCTTACAGGGACTAGTAAGCACCGGGGAGCTGTTTTTT. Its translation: CASSLQGLVSTGELFF.

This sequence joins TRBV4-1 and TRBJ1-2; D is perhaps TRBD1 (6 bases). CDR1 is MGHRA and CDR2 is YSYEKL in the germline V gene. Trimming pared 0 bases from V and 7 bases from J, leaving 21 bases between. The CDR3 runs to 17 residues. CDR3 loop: CASSQDSKGHTGVGYTF. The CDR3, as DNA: TGCGCCAGCAGCCAAGATAGTAAGGGACATACCGGAGTTGGCTACACCTTC.

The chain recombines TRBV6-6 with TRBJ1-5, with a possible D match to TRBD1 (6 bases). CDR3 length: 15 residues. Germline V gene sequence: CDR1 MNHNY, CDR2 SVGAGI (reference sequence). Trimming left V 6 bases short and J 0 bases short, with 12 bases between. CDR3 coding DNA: TGTGCCAGCAGGATGGACAGCGATAGCAATCAGCCCCAGCATTTT. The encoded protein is CASRMDSDSNQPQHF.

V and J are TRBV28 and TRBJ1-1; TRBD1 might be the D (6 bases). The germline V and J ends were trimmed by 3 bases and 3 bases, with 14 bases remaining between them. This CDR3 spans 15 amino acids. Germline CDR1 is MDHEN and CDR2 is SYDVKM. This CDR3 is CASSFLGRGDTEAFF. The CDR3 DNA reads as TGTGCCAGCAGTTTTCTGGGCAGGGGAGACACTGAAGCTTTCTTT. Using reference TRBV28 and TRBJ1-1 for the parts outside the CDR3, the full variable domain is DVKVTQSSRYLVKRTGEKVFLECVQDMDHENMFWYRQDPGLGLRLIYFSYDVKMKEKGDIPEGYSVSREKKERFSLILESASTNQTSMYLCASSFLGRGDTEAFFGQGTRLTVV.

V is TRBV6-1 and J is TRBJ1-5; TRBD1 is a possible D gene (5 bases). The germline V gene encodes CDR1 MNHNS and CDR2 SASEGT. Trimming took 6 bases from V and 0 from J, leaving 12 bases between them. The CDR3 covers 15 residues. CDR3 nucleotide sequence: TGTGCCAGCAGCCCCCAGACAGTTAGCAATCAGCCCCAGCATTTT. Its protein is CASSPQTVSNQPQHF.

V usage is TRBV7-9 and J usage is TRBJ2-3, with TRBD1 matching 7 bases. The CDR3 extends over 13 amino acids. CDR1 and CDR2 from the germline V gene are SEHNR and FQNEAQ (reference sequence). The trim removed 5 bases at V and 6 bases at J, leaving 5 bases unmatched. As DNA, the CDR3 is TGTGCCAGCAGCAGCACAGGGGCGGATACGCAGTATTTT. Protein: CASSSTGADTQYF. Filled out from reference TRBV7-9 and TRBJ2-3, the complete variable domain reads DTGVSQNPRHKITKRGQNVTFRCDPISEHNRLYWYRQTLGQGPEFLTYFQNEAQLEKSRLLSDRFSAERPKGSFSTLEIQRTEQGDSAMYLCASSSTGADTQYFGPGTRLTVL.

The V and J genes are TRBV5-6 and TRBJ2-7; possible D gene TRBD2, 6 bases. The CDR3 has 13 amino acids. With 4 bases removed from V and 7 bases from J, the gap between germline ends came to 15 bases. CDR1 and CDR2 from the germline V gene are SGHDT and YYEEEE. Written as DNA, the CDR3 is TGTGCCAGCAGCGACGGGACTCTCTGGGAGCAGTACTTC. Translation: CASSDGTLWEQYF. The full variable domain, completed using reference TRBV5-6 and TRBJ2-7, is DAGVTQSPTHLIKTRGQQVTLRCSPKSGHDTVSWYQQALGQGPQFIFQYYEEEERQRGNFPDRFSGHQFPNYSSELNVNALLLGDSALYLCASSDGTLWEQYFGPGTRLTVT.

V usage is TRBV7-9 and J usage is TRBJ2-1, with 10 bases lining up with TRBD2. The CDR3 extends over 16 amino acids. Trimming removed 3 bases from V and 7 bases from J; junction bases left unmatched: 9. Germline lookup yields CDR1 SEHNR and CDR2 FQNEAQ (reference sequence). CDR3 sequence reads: CASSFVPGLAQNEQFF. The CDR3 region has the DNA TGTGCCAGCAGCTTTGTTCCGGGACTAGCGCAAAATGAGCAGTTCTTC.

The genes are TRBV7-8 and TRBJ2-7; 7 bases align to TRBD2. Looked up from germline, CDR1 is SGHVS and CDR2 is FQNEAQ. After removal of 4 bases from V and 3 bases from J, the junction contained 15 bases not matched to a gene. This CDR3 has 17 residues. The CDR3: CASSSYPTAGANYEQYF. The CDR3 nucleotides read TGTGCCAGCAGCTCCTACCCCACGGCGGGAGCAAACTACGAGCAGTACTTC.

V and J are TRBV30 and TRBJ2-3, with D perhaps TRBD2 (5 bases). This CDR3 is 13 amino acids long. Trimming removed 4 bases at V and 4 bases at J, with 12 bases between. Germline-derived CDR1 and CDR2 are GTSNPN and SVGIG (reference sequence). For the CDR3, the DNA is TGTGCCTGGAACGAGGGAGCGCCAGATACGCAGTATTTT. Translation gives CAWNEGAPDTQYF.

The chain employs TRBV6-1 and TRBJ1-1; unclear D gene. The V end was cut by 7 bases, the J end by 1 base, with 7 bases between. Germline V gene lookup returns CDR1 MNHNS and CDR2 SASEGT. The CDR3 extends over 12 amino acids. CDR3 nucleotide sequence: TGTGCCAGCAAGCGTTGGAACACTGAAGCTTTCTTT. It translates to CASKRWNTEAFF.

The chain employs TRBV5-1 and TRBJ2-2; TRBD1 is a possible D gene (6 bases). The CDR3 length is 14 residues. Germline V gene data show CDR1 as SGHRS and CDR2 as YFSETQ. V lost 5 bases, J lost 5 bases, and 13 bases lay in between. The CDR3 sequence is CASRPDSGTGELFF. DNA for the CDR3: TGCGCCAGCAGGCCGGACAGTGGGACCGGGGAGCTGTTTTTT.

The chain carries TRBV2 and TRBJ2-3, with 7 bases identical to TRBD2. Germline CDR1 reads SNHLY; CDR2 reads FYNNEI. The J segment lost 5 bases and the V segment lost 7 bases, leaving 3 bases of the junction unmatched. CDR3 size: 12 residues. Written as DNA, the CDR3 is TGTGCCAGCAAATTAGCGGGAGATACGCAGTATTTT. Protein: CASKLAGDTQYF.

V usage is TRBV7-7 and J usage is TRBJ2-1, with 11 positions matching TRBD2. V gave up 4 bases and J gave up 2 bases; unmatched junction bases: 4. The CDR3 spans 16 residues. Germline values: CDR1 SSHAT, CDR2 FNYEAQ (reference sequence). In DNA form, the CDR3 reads TGTGCCAGCAGCTCTATAGCGGGAGGGCCCTACAATGAGCAGTTCTTC. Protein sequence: CASSSIAGGPYNEQFF.

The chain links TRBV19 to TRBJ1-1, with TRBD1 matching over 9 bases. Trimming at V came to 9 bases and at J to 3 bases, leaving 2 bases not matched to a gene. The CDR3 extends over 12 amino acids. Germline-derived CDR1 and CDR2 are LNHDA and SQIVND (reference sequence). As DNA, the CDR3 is TGTGCCAGCCGGGACAGGGACACTGAAGCTTTCTTT. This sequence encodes CASRDRDTEAFF.

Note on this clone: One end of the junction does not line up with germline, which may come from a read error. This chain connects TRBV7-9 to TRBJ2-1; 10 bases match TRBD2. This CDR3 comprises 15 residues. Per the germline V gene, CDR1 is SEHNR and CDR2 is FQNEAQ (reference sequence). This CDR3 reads CASSLAPSGSEFALF. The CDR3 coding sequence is TGTGCCAGCAGCTTAGCCCCTAGCGGGAGCGAATTCGCGCTCTTC.

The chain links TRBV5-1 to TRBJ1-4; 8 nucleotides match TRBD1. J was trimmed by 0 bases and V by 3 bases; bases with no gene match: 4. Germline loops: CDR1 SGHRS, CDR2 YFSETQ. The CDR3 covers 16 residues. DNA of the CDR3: TGCGCCAGCAGCTGGACGGGACAGGCAACTAATGAAAAACTGTTTTTT. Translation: CASSWTGQATNEKLFF.

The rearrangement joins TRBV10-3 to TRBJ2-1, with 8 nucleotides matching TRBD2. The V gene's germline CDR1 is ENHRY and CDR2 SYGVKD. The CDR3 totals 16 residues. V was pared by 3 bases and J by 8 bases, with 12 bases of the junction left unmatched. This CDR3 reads CAISDSEAGVKDEQFF. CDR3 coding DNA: TGTGCCATCAGTGATTCGGAAGCGGGAGTCAAGGATGAGCAGTTCTTC.

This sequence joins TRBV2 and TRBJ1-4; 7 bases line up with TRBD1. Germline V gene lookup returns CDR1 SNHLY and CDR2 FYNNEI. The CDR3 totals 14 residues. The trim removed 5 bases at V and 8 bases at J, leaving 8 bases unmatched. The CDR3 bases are TGTGCCAGCAGTTTAAGACAGGGCCGGGAAAAACTGTTTTTT. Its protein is CASSLRQGREKLFF.

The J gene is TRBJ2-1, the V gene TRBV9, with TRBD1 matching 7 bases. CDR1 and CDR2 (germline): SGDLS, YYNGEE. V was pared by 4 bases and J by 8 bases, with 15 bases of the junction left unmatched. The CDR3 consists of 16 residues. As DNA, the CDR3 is TGTGCCAGCAGCCCAGACCGGACAGGTTATGGCGATGAGCAGTTCTTC. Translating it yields CASSPDRTGYGDEQFF.

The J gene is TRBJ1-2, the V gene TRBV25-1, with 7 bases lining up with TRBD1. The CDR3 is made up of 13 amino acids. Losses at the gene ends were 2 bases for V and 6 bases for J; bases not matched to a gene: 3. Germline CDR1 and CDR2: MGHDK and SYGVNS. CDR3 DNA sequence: TGTGCCAGCAGTGAACAGGGGGACCATGGCTACACCTTC. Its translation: CASSEQGDHGYTF.